A selection of T cell receptor beta chains follows, all from one sample in a study of early T cells in non-severe SARS-CoV-2 infection. TCRdb reprocessed the 5' RACE reads with MiXCR, giving one entry per CDR3 protein. This sample yields around 99,000 distinct CDR3 sequences, of which around 10% are seen a single time; roughly 7.5% belongs to the top ten. The sequenced material came from whole blood. The source of these receptors is an adult who was a healthcare worker with PCR-confirmed SARS-CoV-2 infection or an uninfected control (not recorded which). Both conserved end residues are part of each CDR3. A D gene is named only where the DNA matches it firmly. Rows may omit the clone size; those that give it use once, few, many or a size class.

V gene	J gene	clone size	D gene	CDR3 protein	CDR3 DNA
TRBV20-1	TRBJ2-1	few	TRBD2	CSARDLAGEYNEQFF	TGCAGTGCTAGAGATCTAGCGGGAGAATACAATGAGCAGTTCTTC
TRBV7-6	TRBJ2-5	many	.	CASSRGQGGETQYF	TGTGCCAGCAGCCGGGGGCAGGGAGGTGAGACCCAGTACTTC
TRBV6-6	TRBJ2-1	many	.	CASSSGLTNEQFF	TGTGCCAGCAGTTCCGGACTAACCAATGAGCAGTTCTTC
TRBV18	TRBJ1-1	many	TRBD1	CASSPRTGSGHTEAFF	TGTGCCAGCTCACCAAGGACAGGCTCCGGGCACACTGAAGCTTTCTTT
TRBV30	TRBJ2-5	many	.	CAWTQGETQYF	TGTGCCTGGACTCAGGGGGAGACCCAGTACTTC
TRBV6-5	TRBJ2-2	many	.	CASVVANTGELFF	TGTGCCAGCGTCGTTGCGAACACCGGGGAGCTGTTTTTT
TRBV6-5	TRBJ2-7	few	.	CASSYEDGRTAEQYF	TGTGCCAGCAGTTACGAGGACGGGAGGACAGCGGAGCAGTACTTC
TRBV5-1	TRBJ2-1	many	TRBD2	CASSLEASGGYNEQFF	TGCGCCAGCAGCTTGGAGGCTAGCGGGGGTTACAATGAGCAGTTCTTC
TRBV20-1	TRBJ1-2	few	TRBD1	CSARDLVTGGYGYTF	TGCAGTGCTAGAGATCTCGTGACAGGGGGCTATGGCTACACCTTC
TRBV18	TRBJ2-1	many	TRBD2	CASSPPGLAGGGAAEQFF	TGTGCCAGCTCACCACCCGGACTAGCGGGAGGAGGGGCGGCTGAGCAGTTCTTC
TRBV7-2	TRBJ2-6	few	.	CASSLRSSGANVLTF	TGTGCCAGCAGCTTAAGGAGCTCTGGGGCCAACGTCCTGACTTTC
TRBV5-1	TRBJ2-5	many	.	CASSSLEKETQYF	TGCGCCAGCAGCTCGCTCGAAAAAGAGACCCAGTACTTC
TRBV5-4	TRBJ1-1	few	.	CASSLPENAEAFF	TGTGCCAGCAGCCTGCCCGAAAACGCTGAAGCTTTCTTT
TRBV20-1	TRBJ2-1	few	TRBD2	CSARSRAVTREAYNEQFF	TGCAGTGCTAGGTCGCGGGCGGTGACGCGGGAGGCTTACAATGAGCAGTTCTTC
TRBV5-1	TRBJ2-7	.	.	CASSLNQGSYEQYF	TGCGCCAGCAGCTTGAACCAGGGGTCCTACGAGCAGTACTTC
TRBV13	TRBJ1-1	many	.	CASSLGGPLEVFF	TGTGCCAGCAGCTTAGGGGGTCCCCTTGAAGTTTTCTTT
TRBV19	TRBJ1-5	many	.	CASSQGNQPQHF	TGTGCCAGTAGCCAGGGTAATCAGCCCCAGCATTTT
TRBV6-1	TRBJ1-5	.	TRBD1	CASSPSRTGGNQPQHF	TGTGCCAGCAGTCCTTCCAGGACAGGGGGGAATCAGCCCCAGCATTTT
TRBV7-8	TRBJ2-1	.	.	CASSGMRGTLNNEQFF	TGTGCCAGCAGCGGGATGAGAGGGACGCTGAACAATGAGCAGTTCTTC